A single sample is the source of the 21 T cell receptor beta chains below, sequenced in a study of T cell responses to AZD1222 COVID-19 vaccine. This table comes from immunoSEQ multiplex PCR, and its TCRdb copy is limited to in-frame clones, with some not included. The sample includes under 60,000 clones, approximately 89% of them seen just once. The source material was peripheral blood, sampled 28 days after the second AZD1222 dose. These receptors originate from an adult who received the AZD1222 COVID-19 vaccine.

A single count supports this clone. The J gene is TRBJ2-7, the V gene TRBV7-2; 9 nucleotides line up with TRBD1. V lost 5 bases and J lost 3; bases outside the gene matches: 8. Germline values: CDR1 SGHTA, CDR2 FQGNSA. The CDR3 contains 15 residues. CDR3 residues: CASSPPQGAGYEQYF. CDR3 in DNA: TGTGCCAGCAGCCCGCCACAGGGGGCCGGCTACGAGCAGTACTTC.

This chain connects TRBV15 to TRBJ2-7, with a possible D match to TRBD1 (6 bases). V was trimmed by 2 bases and J by 6 bases, leaving 14 bases between them. The germline gives CDR1 LNHNV, CDR2 YYDKDF (reference sequence). The CDR3 is made up of 14 amino acids. The CDR3 DNA is TGTGCCACCAGCAGAAACAGGGATCTGGGCGAGCAGTACTTC. It encodes CATSRNRDLGEQYF.

This clone was detected once. CDR3: CASSQERWGNNSPLHF. The CDR3 region has the DNA TGTGCCAGCAGCCAAGAAAGGTGGGGGAATAATTCACCCCTCCACTTT. V and J are TRBV3-1 (or the pseudogene TRBV3-2) and TRBJ1-6, with a weak D call TRBD1 (5 bases). Trimming removed 0 bases from V and 5 bases from J, with 11 bases in between. This CDR3 contains 16 residues. Germline V gene sequence: CDR1 LGHDT, CDR2 YNNKEL (reference sequence).

The chain recombines TRBV27 with TRBJ2-3; TRBD2 agrees at 10 bases. Per germline, CDR1 MNHEY and CDR2 SMNVEV (reference sequence). After removal of 3 bases from V and 0 bases from J, the junction contained 3 bases not matched to a gene. The CDR3 is 16 amino acids. CDR3: CASSFGLAASTDTQYF. CDR3 DNA sequence: TGTGCCAGCAGTTTTGGACTAGCGGCTAGCACAGATACGCAGTATTTT.

The CDR3 loop reads CASSLSGSGTGELFF. CDR3 nucleotides: TGTGCCAGCTCATTAAGCGGGAGCGGGACCGGGGAGCTGTTTTTT. This chain connects TRBV18 to TRBJ2-2; 8 bases map to TRBD2. Germline CDR1 KGHSH, CDR2 LQKENI. Trimming removed 5 bases from V and 5 bases from J; junction bases left unmatched: 7. This CDR3 spans 15 amino acids.

The chain has TRBV4-3 and TRBJ1-6; 9 nucleotides line up with TRBD1. The germline V gene has CDR1 LGHNA and CDR2 YSLEER. J was trimmed by 8 bases and V by 4 bases; bases with no gene match: 9. CDR3 length: 16 amino acids. The CDR3 here is CASSPTRTGGDSPLHF. The CDR3 nucleotides read TGCGCCAGCAGCCCAACCCGAACAGGGGGCGATTCACCCCTCCACTTT.

Written as DNA, the CDR3 is TGTGCCAGCGGGTTCTCGACAGGGGGCAATTCACCCCTCCACTTT. Translation gives CASGFSTGGNSPLHF. The J gene is TRBJ1-6, the V gene TRBV27; 10 bases are a match to TRBD1. The CDR3 loop spans 15 amino acids. J gave up 7 bases and V 8 bases, and 8 bases lay outside the gene matches. Germline V gene sequence: CDR1 MNHEY, CDR2 SMNVEV (reference sequence).

The chain carries TRBV7-3 and TRBJ1-2; tentative D call: TRBD1 (5 bases). V was pared by 5 bases and J by 6 bases, with 13 bases between. CDR1 is SGHTA, CDR2 FQGTGA, per germline. This CDR3 has 13 amino acids. In nucleotides, the CDR3 is TGTGCCAGCAGCGCCAGGGTAGGAGATGGCTACACCTTC. This codes for CASSARVGDGYTF.

The chain recombines TRBV4-2 with TRBJ2-7; no firm D call. The CDR3 has 12 residues. The V end was cut by 0 bases, the J end by 3 bases, with 3 bases between. Germline lookup yields CDR1 LGHNA and CDR2 YNFKEQ. The CDR3 region is CASSQDSYEQYF. The CDR3 DNA sequence: TGTGCCAGCAGCCAAGACAGCTACGAGCAGTACTTC.

The sample holds a few counts of this clone. The chain employs TRBV3-1 (or the pseudogene TRBV3-2) and TRBJ2-4; 9 nucleotides line up with TRBD1. The CDR3 sequence is 16 residues long. CDR1 is LGHDT, CDR2 YNNKEL, per germline (reference sequence). V lost 2 bases, J lost 1 base, and 3 bases stayed unmatched. In nucleotides, the CDR3 is TGTGCCAGCAGCCAAAAAGGACAGGGGGCCAAAAACATTCAGTACTTC. Amino acid sequence: CASSQKGQGAKNIQYF.

This clone was counted a single time. V and J are TRBV5-1 and TRBJ2-7; perhaps D is TRBD1 or TRBD2 (6 bases each). The CDR3 is 16 amino acids. V lost 4 bases to trimming and J lost 2 bases, with 19 bases between them. In germline, CDR1 is SGHRS, CDR2 YFSETQ. The CDR3 coding sequence is TGCGCCAGCAGCCGCTCCTGGCAGGGGAGGCCCTACGAGCAGTACTTC. Protein sequence: CASSRSWQGRPYEQYF.

The genes are TRBV3-1 (or the pseudogene TRBV3-2) and TRBJ2-1; maybe TRBD2 (5 bases). V dropped 3 bases and J dropped 9 bases, with 21 bases sitting between them. In germline, CDR1 is LGHDT, CDR2 YNNKEL (reference sequence). CDR3 size: 16 residues. This CDR3 is CASSHPTGKLAGEQFF. CDR3 nucleotide sequence: TGTGCCAGCAGCCACCCGACGGGCAAGTTGGCGGGTGAGCAGTTCTTC.

The V gene is TRBV12-5, the J gene TRBJ2-3; D may be TRBD2 (5 bases). This CDR3 has 16 residues. The ends were cut back, 1 base at V and 3 bases at J, with 14 bases in the middle. CDR1 and CDR2 from the germline V gene are LGHNT and FRNRAP. CDR3 DNA: TGTGCTAGTGGTTTGGGCGCGGACTGGAATACAGATACGCAGTATTTT. This gives the protein CASGLGADWNTDTQYF.

The genes are TRBV6-1 and TRBJ2-1, with 10 bases fitting TRBD2. V was clipped by 1 base and J by 14 bases; unmatched bases: 11. Germline V gene data show CDR1 as MNHNS and CDR2 as SASEGT. There are 15 residues in the CDR3. Here the CDR3 reads CASSEGIAGGKGEFF. In nucleotides, the CDR3 is TGTGCCAGCAGTGAAGGAATAGCGGGAGGAAAGGGGGAGTTCTTC.

The V call is TRBV6-4, the J call TRBJ2-7, with D maybe TRBD2 (5 bases). The germline CDR1 and CDR2 sequences are MRHNA and SNTAGT. CDR3 length: 11 residues. V lost 3 bases and J lost 9, with 9 bases in between. In DNA form, the CDR3 reads TGTGCCAGCAGTGAGAACGGGGTGCAGTACTTC. Its protein product is CASSENGVQYF.

The gene calls are TRBV9 and TRBJ1-3; 7 bases match TRBD1. J was trimmed by 1 base and V by 3 bases; bases with no gene match: 7. CDR3 length equals 16 residues. CDR1 and CDR2 from the germline V gene are SGDLS and YYNGEE. CDR3 in DNA: TGTGCCAGCAGCGCACAGACAGGGTTATCTGGAAACACCATATATTTT. Its protein is CASSAQTGLSGNTIYF. Based on the CDR3 plus reference TRBV9 and TRBJ1-3, the full variable domain is DSGVTQTPKHLITATGQRVTLRCSPRSGDLSVYWYQQSLDQGLQFLIQYYNGEERAKGNILERFSAQQFPDLHSELNLSSLELGDSALYFCASSAQTGLSGNTIYFGEGSWLTVV.

The genes are TRBV5-1 and TRBJ2-3; the match to TRBD2 covers 9 bases. Germline V gene sequence: CDR1 SGHRS, CDR2 YFSETQ. J gave up 0 bases and V 5 bases, and 10 bases lay outside the gene matches. CDR3 size: 17 residues. The CDR3 sequence is CASSQAGRGGSTDTQYF. CDR3 DNA: TGCGCCAGCAGTCAAGCTGGGCGGGGGGGAAGCACAGATACGCAGTATTTT.

The chain is built from TRBV9 and TRBJ1-4, with 7 bases lining up with TRBD1. The germline CDR1 and CDR2 sequences are SGDLS and YYNGEE. V was clipped by 0 bases and J by 0 bases; unmatched bases: 8. The CDR3 has 18 amino acids. The CDR3 region is CASSVGQGFSPTNEKLFF. DNA of the CDR3: TGTGCCAGCAGCGTAGGACAGGGATTTTCTCCAACTAATGAAAAACTGTTTTTT.

The chain combines TRBV27 with TRBJ2-3, with no clear D. The CDR3 is 14 residues long. Deletions cut 6 bases from V and 7 bases from J, with 17 bases between. Germline lookup yields CDR1 MNHEY and CDR2 SMNVEV (reference sequence). The CDR3 loop reads CASSSEAPQNTQYF. CDR3 bases: TGTGCCAGCAGCTCCGAGGCCCCCCAGAATACGCAGTATTTT.

The J gene is TRBJ1-2, the V gene TRBV28, with TRBD1 identical over 7 bases. From germline, CDR1 is MDHEN and CDR2 SYDVKM. V lost 7 bases, J lost 3 bases, and 5 bases stayed unmatched. CDR3 length: 13 amino acids. CDR3 in amino acids: CASTQGGHYGYTF. The CDR3 nucleotides read TGTGCCAGCACCCAGGGGGGACACTATGGCTACACCTTC.

The chain carries TRBV5-5 and TRBJ2-3, with 8 bases matching TRBD2. The CDR3 runs 16 residues. After removal of 1 base from V and 6 bases from J, the junction contained 10 bases not matched to a gene. Germline loops: CDR1 SGHKS, CDR2 YYEKEE (reference sequence). CDR3 in amino acids: CASSLSRLASADTQYF. The CDR3 DNA reads as TGTGCCAGCAGCTTGTCCCGACTAGCGTCGGCGGATACGCAGTATTTT.